The rows below give T cell receptor beta chains drawn from one sample of a study of blood T cell repertoires in COVID-19. The assay was immunoSEQ multiplex PCR, and TCRdb's table has in-frame clones only and misses some. The sample has about 190,000 clones, roughly nine tenths seen once. The sample taken for sequencing was peripheral blood. Source of these receptors: a man aged 70-80 years with active or convalescent COVID-19. The CDR3 runs from the conserved cysteine through the conserved F or W. D genes are given only for firm matches. The size of a clone is reported for some rows only, either as once, few or many, or as a class for expanded clones.

>TRBV9|-|TRBJ1-2|TRBD1
CASSVGQGPSGYTF
TGTGCCAGCAGCGTGGGACAGGGCCCGTCCGGCTACACCTTC
>TRBV28|-|TRBJ2-6|-
CASSFRSSASGANVLTF
TGTGCCAGCAGTTTCAGGTCGTCCGCGTCTGGGGCCAACGTCCTGACTTTC
>TRBV3-1/TRBV3-2|-|TRBJ1-2|-
CASSQVYYGYTF
TGTGCCAGCAGCCAAGTATACTATGGCTACACCTTC
>TRBV5-1|-|TRBJ2-3|TRBD2
CASSPHGLAGQNSTDTQYF
TGCGCCAGCAGCCCACATGGACTAGCGGGCCAAAATAGCACAGATACGCAGTATTTT
>TRBV28|-|TRBJ1-5|TRBD1
CASSFHDRASNQPQHF
TGTGCCAGCAGTTTTCATGACAGGGCAAGCAATCAGCCCCAGCATTTT
>TRBV7-9|-|TRBJ2-1|TRBD2
CASSPSGGARNEQFF
TGTGCCAGCAGCCCAAGCGGGGGGGCTAGAAATGAGCAGTTCTTC
>TRBV9|-|TRBJ1-2|-
CASNLRREGQGGYTF
TGTGCCAGCAACCTTCGGAGGGAGGGGCAGGGTGGCTACACCTTC
>TRBV3-1/TRBV3-2|-|TRBJ2-7|-
CASSAHRGGEQYF
TGTGCCAGCAGCGCACACAGGGGAGGTGAGCAGTACTTC
>TRBV6-2/TRBV6-3|-|TRBJ2-7|-
CASIPFRGFYEQYF
TGTGCCAGCATCCCGTTCCGGGGGTTCTACGAGCAGTACTTC
>TRBV27|-|TRBJ1-5|TRBD1
CASSWTGVSNQPQHF
TGTGCCAGCAGTTGGACAGGGGTGAGCAATCAGCCCCAGCATTTT
>TRBV6-5|-|TRBJ1-5|TRBD1
CASSHPGTGLEHF
TGTGCCAGCAGCCATCCCGGGACAGGGCTAGAGCATTTT
>TRBV21-1|-|TRBJ2-7|-
CASSTRQDRGVPYEQYF
TGTGCCAGCAGCACAAGACAAGACAGGGGTGTCCCCTACGAGCAGTACTTC
>TRBV7-9|-|TRBJ1-4|-
CASSFRQENEKLFF
TGTGCCAGCAGCTTCCGACAGGAGAATGAAAAACTGTTTTTT
>TRBV27|-|TRBJ2-1|TRBD2
CASRLAGDNEQFF
TGTGCCAGCAGACTAGCGGGGGACAATGAGCAGTTCTTC
>TRBV15|-|TRBJ1-4|-
CATSRDLRGANEKLFF
TGTGCCACCAGCAGAGATCTCCGGGGGGCTAATGAAAAACTGTTTTTT
>TRBV2|-|TRBJ2-5|-
CASSMPRGETQYF
TGTGCCAGCAGTATGCCTCGGGGTGAGACCCAGTACTTC
>TRBV19|-|TRBJ1-6|TRBD1
CASSDTGTANSPLHF
TGTGCCAGTAGTGATACAGGGACAGCTAATTCACCCCTCCACTTT
>TRBV12-3/TRBV12-4|-|TRBJ2-1|-
CASSDTGTDGFF
TGTGCCAGCAGTGATACCGGGACTGATGGGTTCTTC
>TRBV7-2|-|TRBJ2-5|-
CASSLGSLRETQYF
TGTGCCAGCAGCTTAGGTAGTTTGCGGGAGACCCAGTACTTC
>TRBV27|-|TRBJ1-3|-
CASSLVRGNTIYF
TGTGCCAGCAGTTTGGTCAGGGGAAACACCATATATTTT
>TRBV7-2|once|TRBJ1-5|-
CASSFEQGRQPQHF
TGTGCCAGCAGCTTCGAGCAGGGCAGGCAGCCCCAGCATTTT
>TRBV5-1|-|TRBJ1-2|TRBD1
CASSQGQGTGYTF
TGCGCCAGCAGCCAGGGACAGGGAACAGGCTACACCTTC
>TRBV15|-|TRBJ2-7|-
CATSLTTGYEQYF
TGTGCCACCAGCCTAACTACTGGATACGAGCAGTACTTC
>TRBV2|-|TRBJ1-3|-
CASSVEGAAGNTIYF
TGTGCCAGCAGTGTAGAAGGGGCGGCTGGAAACACCATATATTTT
>TRBV7-6|-|TRBJ1-2|TRBD1
CASSTQDRAGGYTF
TGTGCCAGCAGCACCCAGGACAGGGCGGGCGGCTACACCTTC
>TRBV7-9|-|TRBJ1-6|-
CASSLDQGYNSPLHF
TGTGCCAGCAGCTTAGACCAGGGGTATAATTCACCCCTCCACTTT
>TRBV4-1|once|TRBJ2-3|TRBD1
CASSPDRGADTQYF
TGCGCCAGCAGCCCCGACAGGGGCGCAGATACGCAGTATTTT
>TRBV7-8|-|TRBJ2-1|-
CASSLGNAYNEQFF
TGTGCCAGCAGCCTCGGGAACGCGTACAATGAGCAGTTCTTC
>TRBV9|-|TRBJ2-7|TRBD1
CASSQDRGEQYF
TGTGCCAGCAGCCAGGACAGGGGCGAGCAGTACTTC
>TRBV28|once|TRBJ2-5|TRBD2
CASSFGREGEEETQYF
TGTGCCAGCAGTTTCGGAAGGGAGGGAGAGGAAGAGACCCAGTACTTC
>TRBV28|-|TRBJ1-1|TRBD1
CASSLGQGARTFF
TGTGCCAGCAGTTTAGGGCAGGGGGCACGGACTTTCTTT
>TRBV24-1|-|TRBJ1-2|-
CATSEASGIGYTF
TGTGCCACCAGTGAGGCTTCGGGGATTGGCTACACCTTC
>TRBV6-5|-|TRBJ1-6|-
CASFSRGNSPLHF
TGTGCCAGCTTTTCCAGGGGTAATTCACCCCTCCACTTT
>TRBV6-1|-|TRBJ2-7|TRBD2
CASSEGGTYEQYF
TGTGCCAGCAGTGAGGGGGGGACCTACGAGCAGTACTTC
>TRBV10-3|-|TRBJ2-7|TRBD1
CATDGTGYSYEQYF
TGTGCCACCGACGGGACAGGCTACTCCTACGAGCAGTACTTC
>TRBV5-1|-|TRBJ2-3|TRBD2
CASSFGGSGGPSDTQYF
TGCGCCAGCAGCTTTGGGGGGTCGGGAGGGCCTTCAGATACGCAGTATTTT
>TRBV6-1|-|TRBJ1-2|-
CASSEGQSGGLRYGYTF
TGTGCCAGCAGTGAAGGTCAGAGCGGGGGACTGCGCTATGGCTACACCTTC
>TRBV13|-|TRBJ2-7|-
CASSLLYEQYF
TGTGCCAGCAGCTTACTCTACGAGCAGTACTTC